These T cell receptor beta chains were read from a single sample in a study of T cells expressing NK-cell markers. Each CDR3 protein gets one entry in TCRdb, which reprocessed the 5' RACE reads and gives no DNA. The sample totals 350,000 to 450,000 distinct CDR3 sequences. The sample taken for sequencing was blood T cells: a sorted CD56 or NKG2C T cell subset, CD4+ or CD8+ T cells, or bulk PBMC T cells (not recorded which). These receptors all stem from a man aged 18-70 years in good health. The CDR3 runs from the conserved cysteine through the conserved F or W.

J gene: TRBJ2-3
V gene: TRBV11-2
CDR3 protein: CASGDGTDTQYF

J gene: TRBJ2-5
V gene: TRBV6-1
CDR3 protein: CASSLRASGQETQYF

J gene: TRBJ2-2
V gene: TRBV5-1
CDR3 protein: CASSSKRDTPLFRELFF

J gene: TRBJ2-1
V gene: TRBV11-3
CDR3 protein: CASSLGPEYNEQFF

J gene: TRBJ2-1
V gene: TRBV6-5
CDR3 protein: CASSPRLAGYNNEQFF

J gene: TRBJ2-7
V gene: TRBV5-1
CDR3 protein: CASGMNPGQSYEQYF

J gene: TRBJ1-2
V gene: TRBV11-2
CDR3 protein: CASSPSPADRGTYGYTF

J gene: TRBJ1-1
V gene: TRBV6-1
CDR3 protein: CATREGRRSTEAFF

J gene: TRBJ2-5
V gene: TRBV9
CDR3 protein: CASSVGWGGQETQYF

J gene: TRBJ2-7
V gene: TRBV7-2
CDR3 protein: CASSSPGLAGGRGEQYF

J gene: TRBJ1-1
V gene: TRBV7-6
CDR3 protein: CASSSHRGNTEAFF

J gene: TRBJ1-5
V gene: TRBV20-1
CDR3 protein: CSVSRGNQPQHF

J gene: TRBJ2-2
V gene: TRBV7-8
CDR3 protein: CASSLNRVNTGELFF

J gene: TRBJ2-1
V gene: TRBV6-4
CDR3 protein: CASSDSGGLYNEQFF

J gene: TRBJ2-7
V gene: TRBV5-1
CDR3 protein: CASSLGPTLSYEQYF

J gene: TRBJ2-5
V gene: TRBV7-2
CDR3 protein: CASSFDLLGSETQYF

J gene: TRBJ2-7
V gene: TRBV28
CDR3 protein: CASSLNRGTYEQYF

J gene: TRBJ2-1
V gene: TRBV7-8
CDR3 protein: CASSSQAGSKRGGNEQFF

J gene: TRBJ2-7
V gene: TRBV5-6
CDR3 protein: CASSFWGALASYEQYF

J gene: TRBJ2-2
V gene: TRBV27
CDR3 protein: CASSLTRTGGTGELFF

J gene: TRBJ1-2
V gene: TRBV6-5
CDR3 protein: CASTDRLGYTF

J gene: TRBJ2-1
V gene: TRBV20-1
CDR3 protein: CSEQGLISYNEQFF

J gene: TRBJ1-5
V gene: TRBV12-5
CDR3 protein: CASAFLTRNSNQPQHF

J gene: TRBJ1-1
V gene: TRBV6-2/TRBV6-3
CDR3 protein: CASSPGTLNWGTEAFF

J gene: TRBJ1-3
V gene: TRBV5-1
CDR3 protein: CASSLGGPGNTIYF

J gene: TRBJ2-1
V gene: TRBV2
CDR3 protein: CASRPNRATYNEQFF

J gene: TRBJ1-2
V gene: TRBV6-5
CDR3 protein: CASSSLDMQANYGYTF

J gene: TRBJ2-1
V gene: TRBV6-4
CDR3 protein: CASSDPSGGSYEQFF

J gene: TRBJ2-3
V gene: TRBV18
CDR3 protein: CASSPRGLADTQYF

J gene: TRBJ2-5
V gene: TRBV20-1
CDR3 protein: CSARDMASGGQETQYF

J gene: TRBJ2-1
V gene: TRBV20-1
CDR3 protein: CSATPGLAGGQFF

J gene: TRBJ2-3
V gene: TRBV6-5
CDR3 protein: CASTWDRAGRQYF

J gene: TRBJ1-5
V gene: TRBV18
CDR3 protein: CASSHGTAGGSNQPQHF

J gene: TRBJ1-1
V gene: TRBV7-8
CDR3 protein: CAGGQGMNTEAFF

J gene: TRBJ1-6
V gene: TRBV20-1
CDR3 protein: CSAAAGPGSPLHF

J gene: TRBJ2-2
V gene: TRBV5-1
CDR3 protein: CASSRRAELGELFF

J gene: TRBJ2-3
V gene: TRBV7-9
CDR3 protein: CASSLDPADTQYF

J gene: TRBJ1-2
V gene: TRBV29-1
CDR3 protein: CSVDQGATLYGYTF

J gene: TRBJ2-3
V gene: TRBV12-3/TRBV12-4
CDR3 protein: CASSLMGQPVRTDTQYF

J gene: TRBJ1-6
V gene: TRBV25-1
CDR3 protein: CASSGTGGRNSPLHF

J gene: TRBJ1-2
V gene: TRBV7-3
CDR3 protein: CAISLSLGQSSGYTF

J gene: TRBJ2-7
V gene: TRBV5-1
CDR3 protein: CASGRTGQSHEQYF

J gene: TRBJ2-2
V gene: TRBV7-9
CDR3 protein: CASSQTTGGASGELFF

J gene: TRBJ2-6
V gene: TRBV29-1
CDR3 protein: CSVPLEGGGANVLTF

J gene: TRBJ2-2
V gene: TRBV25-1
CDR3 protein: CASGGALGATGELFF

J gene: TRBJ1-2
V gene: TRBV4-2
CDR3 protein: CASSQDDRVWYGYTF

J gene: TRBJ2-4
V gene: TRBV6-5
CDR3 protein: CASSYAQNRVTAKNIQYF

J gene: TRBJ2-7
V gene: TRBV12-3/TRBV12-4
CDR3 protein: CASSLRTGGSYEQYF

J gene: TRBJ1-5
V gene: TRBV3-1
CDR3 protein: CASNQGPGHQPQHF

J gene: TRBJ1-2
V gene: TRBV12-3/TRBV12-4
CDR3 protein: CASRPTGGIKGYTF

J gene: TRBJ2-5
V gene: TRBV11-2
CDR3 protein: CASSLSFPGASGGKTQYF

J gene: TRBJ2-7
V gene: TRBV6-1
CDR3 protein: CASSDLTVENSYEQYF

J gene: TRBJ1-4
V gene: TRBV6-1
CDR3 protein: CASSRTGQGAATNEKLFF

J gene: TRBJ2-3
V gene: TRBV7-2
CDR3 protein: CASSPERGPPDTQYF

J gene: TRBJ2-1
V gene: TRBV29-1
CDR3 protein: CSVEGKSSGGEQFF

J gene: TRBJ1-3
V gene: TRBV3-1
CDR3 protein: CASSRGDSLWAGNTIYF

J gene: TRBJ2-2
V gene: TRBV7-2
CDR3 protein: CASRGGRGRFGELFF

J gene: TRBJ1-3
V gene: TRBV27
CDR3 protein: CASSSRRQGANTIYF

J gene: TRBJ1-5
V gene: TRBV7-2
CDR3 protein: CASSNRAGQTYQPQHF

J gene: TRBJ2-4
V gene: TRBV29-1
CDR3 protein: CSGSSGGTKNIQYF